This TCR beta chain was recovered during a study of blood T cells in healthy people across ages. This clonotype was observed a handful of times. Its specificity is unknown. Findings and limits, study-wide: There was a strong correlation between TCR beta diversity and naive T cell percentage. Older individuals had lower TCR beta diversity per million T cells (the decline was roughly linear). The study found more naive CD4+ cells and higher diversity in long-lived than aged donors.

CDR1 is SGHTA and CDR2 is FQGNSA in the germline V gene. V dropped 2 bases and J dropped 4; count of bases not matched to a gene: 11. This CDR3 is built from 16 residues. A J-beta primer mix and a sample-barcoded 5' primer were used in a second PCR of roughly 6 to 11 cycles. TCRdb reprocessed the 5' RACE reads via MiXCR and lists one record per CDR3 protein. The data hold 1,500,000 or so distinct CDR3 sequences, with roughly 43% observed a single time. The V gene is TRBV7-2, the J gene TRBJ2-7; 7 bases fit TRBD2. The source material was blood. The clonotype originates from a woman younger than 35 in good health. This CDR3 is CASSLRREREVYEQYF. Written as DNA, the CDR3 is TGTGCCAGCAGCTTAAGGAGGGAACGGGAGGTTTACGAGCAGTACTTC.